This T cell receptor (beta chain) stems from a study of T cell changes during pregnancy in multiple sclerosis. The table came from immunoSEQ multiplex PCR; TCRdb's copy has only in-frame clones and leaves some out. The data contain about 38,000 clones, roughly 90% of them seen just once; the ten biggest clones take up roughly 0.52%. Trimming took 5 bases from V and 2 from J, leaving 10 bases between them. The germline V gene encodes CDR1 MDHEN and CDR2 SYDVKM. The CDR3 contains 14 residues. This TCR was sampled from a female donor with multiple sclerosis, enrolled in a pregnancy study. The chain recombines TRBV28 with TRBJ2-1; no clear D. Source: CD4+ T cells from peripheral blood mononuclear cells, taken before pregnancy. This CDR3 reads CASSPRHTYNEQFF. The CDR3 DNA reads TGTGCCAGCAGTCCGAGACACACCTACAATGAGCAGTTCTTC.